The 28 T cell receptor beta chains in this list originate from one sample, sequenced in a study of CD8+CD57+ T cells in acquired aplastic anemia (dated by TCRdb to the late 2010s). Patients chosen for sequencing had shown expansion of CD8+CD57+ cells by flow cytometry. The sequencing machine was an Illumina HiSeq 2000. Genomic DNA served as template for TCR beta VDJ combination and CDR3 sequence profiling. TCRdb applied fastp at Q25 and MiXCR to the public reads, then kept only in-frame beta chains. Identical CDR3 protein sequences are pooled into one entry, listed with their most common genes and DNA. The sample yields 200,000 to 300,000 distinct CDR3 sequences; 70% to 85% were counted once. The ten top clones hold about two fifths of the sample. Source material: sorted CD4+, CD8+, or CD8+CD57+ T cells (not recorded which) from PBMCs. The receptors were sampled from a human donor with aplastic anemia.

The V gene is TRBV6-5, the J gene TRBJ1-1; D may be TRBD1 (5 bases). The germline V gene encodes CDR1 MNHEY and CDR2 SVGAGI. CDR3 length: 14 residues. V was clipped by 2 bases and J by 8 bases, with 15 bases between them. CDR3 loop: CASSYGTPMWEAFF. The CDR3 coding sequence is TGTGCCAGCAGTTACGGGACTCCCATGTGGGAAGCTTTCTTT.

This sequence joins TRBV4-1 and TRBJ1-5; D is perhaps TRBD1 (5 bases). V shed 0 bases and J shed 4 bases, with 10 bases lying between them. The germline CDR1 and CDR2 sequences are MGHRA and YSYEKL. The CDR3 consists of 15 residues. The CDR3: CASSQDNRGNQPQHF. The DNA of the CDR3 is TGCGCCAGCAGCCAAGATAATAGGGGTAATCAGCCCCAGCATTTT.

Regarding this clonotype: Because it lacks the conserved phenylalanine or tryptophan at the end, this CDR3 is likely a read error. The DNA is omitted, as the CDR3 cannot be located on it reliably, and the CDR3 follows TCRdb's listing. The chain's CDR3 is CASSFQRSNYGDKL. The genes are TRBV2 and TRBJ1-2. From germline, CDR1 is SNHLY and CDR2 FYNNEI. The CDR3 adds up to 14 amino acids, both ends counted.

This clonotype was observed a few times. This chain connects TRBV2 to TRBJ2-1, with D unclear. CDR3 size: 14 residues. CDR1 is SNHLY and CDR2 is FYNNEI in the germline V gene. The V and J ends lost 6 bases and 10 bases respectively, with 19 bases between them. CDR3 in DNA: TGTGCCAGCAGCTCGAGACCAACGTCCGGGGAGCAGTTCTTC. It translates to CASSSRPTSGEQFF. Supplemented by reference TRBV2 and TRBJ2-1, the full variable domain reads EPEVTQTPSHQVTQMGQEVILRCVPISNHLYFYWYRQILGQKVEFLVSFYNNEISEKSEIFDDQFSVERPDGSNFTLKIRSTKLEDSAMYFCASSSRPTSGEQFFGPGTRLTVL.

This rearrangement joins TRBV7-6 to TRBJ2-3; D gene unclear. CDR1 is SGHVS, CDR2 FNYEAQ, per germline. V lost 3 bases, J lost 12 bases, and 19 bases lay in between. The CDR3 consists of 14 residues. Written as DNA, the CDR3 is TGTGCCAGCAGCTTGGGTGCCTATAATTCTCCCCAGTATTTT. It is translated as CASSLGAYNSPQYF. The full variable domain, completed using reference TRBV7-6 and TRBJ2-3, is GAGVSQSPRYKVTKRGQDVALRCDPISGHVSLYWYRQALGQGPEFLTYFNYEAQQDKSGLPNDRFSAERPEGSISTLTIQRTEQRDSAMYRCASSLGAYNSPQYFGPGTRLTVL.

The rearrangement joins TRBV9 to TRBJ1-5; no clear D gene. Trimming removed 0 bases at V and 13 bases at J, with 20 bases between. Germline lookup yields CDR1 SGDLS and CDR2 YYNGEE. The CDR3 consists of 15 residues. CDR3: CASSVGSASKYFQHF. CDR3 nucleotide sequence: TGTGCCAGCAGCGTAGGGTCAGCTTCGAAGTATTTTCAGCATTTT.

CDR3 sequence (DNA): TGTGCCAGCAGCCCGGGACAGTCACAAGAGACCCAGTACTTC. Its protein is CASSPGQSQETQYF. The chain employs TRBV25-1 and TRBJ2-5; 7 nucleotides match TRBD1. The ends lost 6 bases at V and 2 bases at J; junction bases unmatched: 6. The CDR3 has 14 residues. CDR1 and CDR2 (germline): MGHDK, SYGVNS. Looking up the rest from reference TRBV25-1 and TRBJ2-5 gives the full variable domain: EADIYQTPRYLVIGTGKKITLECSQTMGHDKMYWYQQDPGMELHLIHYSYGVNSTEKGDLSSESTVSRIRTEHFPLTLESARPSHTSQYLCASSPGQSQETQYFGPGTRLLVL.

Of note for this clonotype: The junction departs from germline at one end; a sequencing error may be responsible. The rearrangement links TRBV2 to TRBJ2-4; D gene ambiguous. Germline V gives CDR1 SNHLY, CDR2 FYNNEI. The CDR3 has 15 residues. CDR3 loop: CASSFQRSLGCDEQF. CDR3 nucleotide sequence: TGTGCCAGCAGCTTTCAAAGAAGCCTGGGGTGCGATGAGCAGTTC.

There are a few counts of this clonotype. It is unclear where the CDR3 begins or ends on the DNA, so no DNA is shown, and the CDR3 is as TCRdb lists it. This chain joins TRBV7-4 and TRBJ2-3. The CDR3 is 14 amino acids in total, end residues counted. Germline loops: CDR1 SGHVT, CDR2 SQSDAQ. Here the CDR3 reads CASSVVVTSSTSYF.

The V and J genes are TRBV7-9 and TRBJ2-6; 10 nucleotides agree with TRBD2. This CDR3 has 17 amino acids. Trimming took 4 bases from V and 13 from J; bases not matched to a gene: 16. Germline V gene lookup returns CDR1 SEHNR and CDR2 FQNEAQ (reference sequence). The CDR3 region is CASSSERSGGGDEVLTF. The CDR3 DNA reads TGTGCCAGCAGCTCTGAAAGAAGCGGGGGGGGCGATGAGGTCCTGACTTTC.

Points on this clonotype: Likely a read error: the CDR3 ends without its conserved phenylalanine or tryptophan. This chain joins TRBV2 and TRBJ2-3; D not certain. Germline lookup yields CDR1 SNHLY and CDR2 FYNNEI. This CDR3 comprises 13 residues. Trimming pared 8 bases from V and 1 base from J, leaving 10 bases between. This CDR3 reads CASGVAGTDTQYS. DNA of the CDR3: TGTGCCAGCGGGGTCGCTGGCACAGATACGCAGTATTCT.

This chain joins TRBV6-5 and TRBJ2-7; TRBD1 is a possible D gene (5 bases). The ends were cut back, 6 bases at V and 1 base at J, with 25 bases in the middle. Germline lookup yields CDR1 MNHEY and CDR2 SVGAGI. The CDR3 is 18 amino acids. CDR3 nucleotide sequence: TGTGCCAGCAGCTTCCAGCCAGGCAAGACAGCCCTTTCCTACGAGCAGTACGTC. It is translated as CASSFQPGKTALSYEQYV.

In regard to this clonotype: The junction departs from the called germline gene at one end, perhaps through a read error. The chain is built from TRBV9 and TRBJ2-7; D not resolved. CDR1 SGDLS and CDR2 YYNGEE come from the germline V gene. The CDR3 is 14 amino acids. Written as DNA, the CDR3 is TGCGCCAGCAGCTTGGTGGGTTATACCTACGAGAAGTACTTC. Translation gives CASSLVGYTYEKYF.

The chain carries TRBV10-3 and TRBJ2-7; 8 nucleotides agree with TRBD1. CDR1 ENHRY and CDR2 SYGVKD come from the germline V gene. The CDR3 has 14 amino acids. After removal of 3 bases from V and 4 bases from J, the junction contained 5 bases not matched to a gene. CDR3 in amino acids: CAISDSDRGYEQYF. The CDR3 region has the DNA TGTGCCATCAGTGATTCCGACAGGGGTTACGAGCAGTACTTC.

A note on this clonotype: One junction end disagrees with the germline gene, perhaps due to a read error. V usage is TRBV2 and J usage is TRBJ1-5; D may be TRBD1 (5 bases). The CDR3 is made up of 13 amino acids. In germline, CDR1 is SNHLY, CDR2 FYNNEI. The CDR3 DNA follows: TGCGCCAGCAGCGATCCAGGGCCTCAGCCCCAGCATTTT. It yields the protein CASSDPGPQPQHF. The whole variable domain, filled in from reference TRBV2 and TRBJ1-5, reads EPEVTQTPSHQVTQMGQEVILRCVPISNHLYFYWYRQILGQKVEFLVSFYNNEISEKSEIFDDQFSVERPDGSNFTLKIRSTKLEDSAMYFCASSDPGPQPQHFGDGTRLSIL.

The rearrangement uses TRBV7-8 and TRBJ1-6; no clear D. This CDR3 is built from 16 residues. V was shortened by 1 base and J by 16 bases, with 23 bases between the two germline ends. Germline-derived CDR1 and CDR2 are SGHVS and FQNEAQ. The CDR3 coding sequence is TGTGCCAGCAGCTTAGGTGCGGGCGTCACTGATACGCCGCTCCACTTT. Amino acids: CASSLGAGVTDTPLHF.

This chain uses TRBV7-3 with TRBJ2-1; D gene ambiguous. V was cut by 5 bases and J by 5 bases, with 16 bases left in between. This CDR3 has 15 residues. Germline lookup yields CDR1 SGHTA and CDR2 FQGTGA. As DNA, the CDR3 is TGTGCCAGCAGCGTATACCAGACCTACAACAATGAGCAGTTCTTC. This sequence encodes CASSVYQTYNNEQFF.

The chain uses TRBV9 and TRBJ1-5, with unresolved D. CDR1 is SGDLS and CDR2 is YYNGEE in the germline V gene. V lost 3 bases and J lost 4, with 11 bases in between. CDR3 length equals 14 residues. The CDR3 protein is CASSGGDPNQPQHF. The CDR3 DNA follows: TGTGCCAGCAGCGGCGGAGATCCGAATCAGCCCCAGCATTTT.

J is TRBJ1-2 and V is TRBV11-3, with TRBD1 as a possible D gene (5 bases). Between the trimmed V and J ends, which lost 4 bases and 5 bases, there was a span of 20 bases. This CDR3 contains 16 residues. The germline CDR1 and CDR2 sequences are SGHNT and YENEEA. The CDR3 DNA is TGTGCCAGCAGCTCGGGGGGGGATAGGCTCGTATATGGCTACACCTTC. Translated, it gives CASSSGGDRLVYGYTF.

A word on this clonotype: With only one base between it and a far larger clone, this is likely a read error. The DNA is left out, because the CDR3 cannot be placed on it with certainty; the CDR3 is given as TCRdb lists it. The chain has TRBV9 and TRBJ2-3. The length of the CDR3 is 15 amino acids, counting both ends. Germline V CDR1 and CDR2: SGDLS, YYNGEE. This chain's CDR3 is CASSVGSDAQYFEYF.

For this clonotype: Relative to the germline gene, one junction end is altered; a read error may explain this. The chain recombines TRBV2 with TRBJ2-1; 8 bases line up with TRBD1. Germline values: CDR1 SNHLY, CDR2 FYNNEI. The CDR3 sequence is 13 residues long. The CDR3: CASGQGLTGSQSF. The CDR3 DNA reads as TGTGCCAGCGGACAGGGACTCACGGGGAGTCAGTCTTTT.

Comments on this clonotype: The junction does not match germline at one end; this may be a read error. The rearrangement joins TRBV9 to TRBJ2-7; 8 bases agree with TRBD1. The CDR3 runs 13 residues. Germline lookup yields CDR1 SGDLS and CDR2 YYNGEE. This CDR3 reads CASREPGQAYQQF. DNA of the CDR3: TGTGCCAGCAGGGAACCGGGACAGGCCTACCAGCAGTTC. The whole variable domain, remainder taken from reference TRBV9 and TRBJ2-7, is DSGVTQTPKHLITATGQRVTLRCSPRSGDLSVYWYQQSLDQGLQFLIQYYNGEERAKGNILERFSAQQFPDLHSELNLSSLELGDSALYFCASREPGQAYQQFGPGTRLTVT.

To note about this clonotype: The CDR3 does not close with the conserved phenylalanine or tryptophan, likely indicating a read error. Here the CDR3 reads CASRSRGSGPHYQQFC. The CDR3 coding sequence is TGTGCCAGCAGGTCTCGAGGAAGCGGGCCGCACTATCAGCAGTTCTGC. The chain uses TRBV2 and TRBJ2-1, with D possibly being TRBD2 (6 bases). V lost 6 bases and J lost 11, with 26 bases in between. The germline V gene encodes CDR1 SNHLY and CDR2 FYNNEI. The CDR3 is 16 residues long.

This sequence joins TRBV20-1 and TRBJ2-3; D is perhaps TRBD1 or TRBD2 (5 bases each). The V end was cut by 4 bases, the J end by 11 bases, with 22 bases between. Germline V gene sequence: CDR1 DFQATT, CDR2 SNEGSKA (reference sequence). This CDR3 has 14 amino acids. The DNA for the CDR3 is TGCAGTGCTACCCTGGGACCGGGGTCTAAAGGGCAGTATTTT. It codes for CSATLGPGSKGQYF.

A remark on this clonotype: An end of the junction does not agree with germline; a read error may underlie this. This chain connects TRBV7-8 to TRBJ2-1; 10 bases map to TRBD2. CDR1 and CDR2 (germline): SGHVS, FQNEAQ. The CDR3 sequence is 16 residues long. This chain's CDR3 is CACSLAGGPETDEQFF. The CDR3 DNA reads TGTGCCTGCAGCTTAGCGGGAGGTCCCGAGACCGATGAGCAGTTCTTC.

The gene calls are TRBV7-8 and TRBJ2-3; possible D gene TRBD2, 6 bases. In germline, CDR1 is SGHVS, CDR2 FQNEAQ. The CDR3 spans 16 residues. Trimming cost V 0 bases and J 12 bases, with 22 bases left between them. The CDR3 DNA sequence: TGTGCCAGCAGCTTAGCGGGAGGTCCCGATGCGCATTCTCAGTATTTT. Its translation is CASSLAGGPDAHSQYF.

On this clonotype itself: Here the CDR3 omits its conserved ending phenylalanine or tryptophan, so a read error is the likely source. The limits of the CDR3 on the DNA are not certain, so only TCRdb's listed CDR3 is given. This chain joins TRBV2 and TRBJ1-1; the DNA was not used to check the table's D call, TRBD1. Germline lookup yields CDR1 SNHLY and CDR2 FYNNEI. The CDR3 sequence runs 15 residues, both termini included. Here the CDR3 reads CASGDEGTDTQESGP.

CDR3 amino acids: CASGDGVTDTEYF. DNA for the CDR3: TGTGCCAGCGGCGACGGGGTAACAGACACAGAGTATTTT. The V call is TRBV9, the J call TRBJ2-3; tentatively, D is TRBD2 (5 bases). Between the trimmed V and J ends, which lost 7 bases and 13 bases, there was a span of 22 bases. CDR1 is SGDLS, CDR2 YYNGEE, per germline. The CDR3 consists of 13 residues. Looking up the rest from reference TRBV9 and TRBJ2-3 gives the full variable domain: DSGVTQTPKHLITATGQRVTLRCSPRSGDLSVYWYQQSLDQGLQFLIQYYNGEERAKGNILERFSAQQFPDLHSELNLSSLELGDSALYFCASGDGVTDTEYFGPGTRLTVL.